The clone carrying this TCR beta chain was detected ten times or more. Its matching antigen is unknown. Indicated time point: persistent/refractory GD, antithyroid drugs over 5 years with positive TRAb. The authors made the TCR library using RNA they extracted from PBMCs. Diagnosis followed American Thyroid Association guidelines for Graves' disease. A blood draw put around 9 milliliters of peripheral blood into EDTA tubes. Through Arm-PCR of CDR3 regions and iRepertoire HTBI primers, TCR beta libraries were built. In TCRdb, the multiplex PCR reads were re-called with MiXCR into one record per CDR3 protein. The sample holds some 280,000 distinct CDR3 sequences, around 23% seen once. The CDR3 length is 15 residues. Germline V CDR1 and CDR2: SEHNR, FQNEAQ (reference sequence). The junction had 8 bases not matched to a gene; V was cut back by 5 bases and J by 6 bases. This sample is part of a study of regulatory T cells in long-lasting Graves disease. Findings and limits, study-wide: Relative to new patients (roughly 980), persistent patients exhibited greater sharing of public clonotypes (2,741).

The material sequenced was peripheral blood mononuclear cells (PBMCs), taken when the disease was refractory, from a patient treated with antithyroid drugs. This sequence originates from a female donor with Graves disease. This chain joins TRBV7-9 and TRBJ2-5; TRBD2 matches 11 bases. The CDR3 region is CASSPLAGGGKTQYF. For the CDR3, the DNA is TGTGCCAGCAGCCCGCTAGCGGGAGGAGGGAAGACCCAGTACTTC.